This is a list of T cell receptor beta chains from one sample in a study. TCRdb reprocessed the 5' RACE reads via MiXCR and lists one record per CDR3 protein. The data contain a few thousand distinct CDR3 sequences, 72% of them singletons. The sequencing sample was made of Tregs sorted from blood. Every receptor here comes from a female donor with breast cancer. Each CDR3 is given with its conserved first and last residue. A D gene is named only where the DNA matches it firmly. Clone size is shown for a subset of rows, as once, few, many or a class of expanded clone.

CDR3 DNA: TGTGCCAGCAGCTTAGCGGGGACGGCGAACACTGAAGCTTTCTTT
CDR3 protein: CASSLAGTANTEAFF
J gene: TRBJ1-1
V gene: TRBV7-9
clone size: NA
CDR3 length: 15
D gene: NA

CDR3 DNA: TGTGCCAGCAGCGGGGGACAGGAGGGAACCTATAATTCACCCCTCCACTTT
CDR3 protein: CASSGGQEGTYNSPLHF
J gene: TRBJ1-6
V gene: TRBV9
clone size: NA
CDR3 length: 17
D gene: TRBD1

CDR3 DNA: TGTGCCACCAGCAATACGGTTACTAATGAAAAACTGTTTTTT
CDR3 protein: CATSNTVTNEKLFF
J gene: TRBJ1-4
V gene: TRBV15
clone size: NA
CDR3 length: 14
D gene: NA

CDR3 DNA: TGTGCCAGCAGCTTAGTAGGCTACGAGCAGTACTTC
CDR3 protein: CASSLVGYEQYF
J gene: TRBJ2-7
V gene: TRBV7-6
clone size: NA
CDR3 length: 12
D gene: NA

CDR3 DNA: TGTGCCAGCAGCCCGGAAGAAAGCAATCAGCCCCAGCATTTT
CDR3 protein: CASSPEESNQPQHF
J gene: TRBJ1-5
V gene: TRBV5-8
clone size: NA
CDR3 length: 14
D gene: NA

CDR3 DNA: TGTGCCAGCAGTTACTCCCCGGGACTAGCCTACGAGCAGTACTTC
CDR3 protein: CASSYSPGLAYEQYF
J gene: TRBJ2-7
V gene: TRBV6-5
clone size: once
CDR3 length: 15
D gene: TRBD2

CDR3 DNA: TGCAGTGCTAGACGACTAGCGGGAGGCTCCTACGAGCAGTACTTC
CDR3 protein: CSARRLAGGSYEQYF
J gene: TRBJ2-7
V gene: TRBV20-1
clone size: NA
CDR3 length: 15
D gene: TRBD2

CDR3 DNA: TGTGCCAGCAGCTACGGGACTAGCGGGAGTTACAATGAGCAGTTCTTC
CDR3 protein: CASSYGTSGSYNEQFF
J gene: TRBJ2-1
V gene: TRBV11-1
clone size: NA
CDR3 length: 16
D gene: TRBD2

CDR3 DNA: TGCGCCAGCAGCTTGAGCGGGGGAGAGACCCAGTACTTC
CDR3 protein: CASSLSGGETQYF
J gene: TRBJ2-5
V gene: TRBV5-1
clone size: NA
CDR3 length: 13
D gene: TRBD2

CDR3 DNA: TGTGCCAGCAGCGCGGGAGGGACCCGACCCTTCTCCTACAATGAGCAGTTCTTC
CDR3 protein: CASSAGGTRPFSYNEQFF
J gene: TRBJ2-1
V gene: TRBV5-6
clone size: NA
CDR3 length: 18
D gene: TRBD2

CDR3 DNA: TGTGCCAGCAGCTTTGCCTCCTACGAGCAGTACTTC
CDR3 protein: CASSFASYEQYF
J gene: TRBJ2-7
V gene: TRBV11-1
clone size: NA
CDR3 length: 12
D gene: NA

CDR3 DNA: TGTGCCAGCAGCCTAGGACTAGCGGGGGATGAGCAGTTCTTC
CDR3 protein: CASSLGLAGDEQFF
J gene: TRBJ2-1
V gene: TRBV7-3
clone size: NA
CDR3 length: 14
D gene: TRBD2

CDR3 DNA: TGTGCCAGCAGCCCGAGCCGGGTCCCTCTCCACGAGCAGTACTTC
CDR3 protein: CASSPSRVPLHEQYF
J gene: TRBJ2-7
V gene: TRBV7-8
clone size: NA
CDR3 length: 15
D gene: NA

CDR3 DNA: TGCAGCGTGGTAGCGGATTCCTACGAGCAGTACTTC
CDR3 protein: CSVVADSYEQYF
J gene: TRBJ2-7
V gene: TRBV29-1
clone size: NA
CDR3 length: 12
D gene: NA

CDR3 DNA: TGCGCCAGCAGTAAAGGTGGACAGGGGGAAGAGACCCAGTACTTC
CDR3 protein: CASSKGGQGEETQYF
J gene: TRBJ2-5
V gene: TRBV10-1
clone size: NA
CDR3 length: 15
D gene: TRBD1

CDR3 DNA: TGTGCCAGCAGTTCAGGGAGGGGCTATGGCTACACCTTC
CDR3 protein: CASSSGRGYGYTF
J gene: TRBJ1-2
V gene: TRBV6-5
clone size: few
CDR3 length: 13
D gene: NA

CDR3 DNA: TGTGCCAGCAGTTTTGGAGGAGGTGAGCAGTTCTTC
CDR3 protein: CASSFGGGEQFF
J gene: TRBJ2-1
V gene: TRBV27
clone size: NA
CDR3 length: 12
D gene: NA

CDR3 DNA: TGTGCCAGCGGTCAAACGAGCGGGAGGGTAAATGAGCAGTTCTTC
CDR3 protein: CASGQTSGRVNEQFF
J gene: TRBJ2-1
V gene: TRBV27
clone size: NA
CDR3 length: 15
D gene: TRBD2

CDR3 DNA: TGCAGTGCTAGGTCAGGACTAGCGGGAGTCAAAGGCGACGAGCAGTACTTC
CDR3 protein: CSARSGLAGVKGDEQYF
J gene: TRBJ2-7
V gene: TRBV20-1
clone size: few
CDR3 length: 17
D gene: TRBD2

CDR3 DNA: TGTGCCAGCAGCTTACAAGTTATGGTTGGGGCCGTCGAGCAGTACTTC
CDR3 protein: CASSLQVMVGAVEQYF
J gene: TRBJ2-7
V gene: TRBV7-2
clone size: NA
CDR3 length: 16
D gene: NA

CDR3 DNA: TGCGCCAGCAGCCGGCATGGGGGAGGAATCATGAACACTGAAGCTTTCTTT
CDR3 protein: CASSRHGGGIMNTEAFF
J gene: TRBJ1-1
V gene: TRBV4-1
clone size: NA
CDR3 length: 17
D gene: NA

CDR3 DNA: TGCGCCAGCAGCCAAGTCAGGGATTACGTGGAGGAGTACTTC
CDR3 protein: CASSQVRDYVEEYF
J gene: TRBJ2-7
V gene: TRBV4-1
clone size: NA
CDR3 length: 14
D gene: NA

CDR3 DNA: TGCGCCAGCAGCCAAGTGCCGACTATCAGCGGGAAATCGACAGATACGCAGTATTTT
CDR3 protein: CASSQVPTISGKSTDTQYF
J gene: TRBJ2-3
V gene: TRBV4-1
clone size: NA
CDR3 length: 19
D gene: TRBD2

CDR3 DNA: TGTGCCAGCAAAGCGGCCCTCTACAATGAGCAGTTCTTC
CDR3 protein: CASKAALYNEQFF
J gene: TRBJ2-1
V gene: TRBV12-3/TRBV12-4
clone size: NA
CDR3 length: 13
D gene: NA

CDR3 DNA: TGTGCCAGCAGCGTCCCTAATTCGGAAGCGGGGGGCCTTTACAATGAGCAGTTCTTC
CDR3 protein: CASSVPNSEAGGLYNEQFF
J gene: TRBJ2-1
V gene: TRBV9
clone size: NA
CDR3 length: 19
D gene: TRBD2

CDR3 DNA: TGCAGCGTTTCACTGGACAGCTACGAGCAGTACTTC
CDR3 protein: CSVSLDSYEQYF
J gene: TRBJ2-7
V gene: TRBV29-1
clone size: NA
CDR3 length: 12
D gene: NA

CDR3 DNA: TGCGCCAGCAGCCAAGTGGCTATCCGTTCCGACACTGGAGCTTTCTTT
CDR3 protein: CASSQVAIRSDTGAFF
J gene: TRBJ1-1
V gene: TRBV4-1
clone size: NA
CDR3 length: 16
D gene: NA

CDR3 DNA: TGCGCCAGCAGCCAAGATCGGGCAGGGCTTAATGAAAAACTGTTTTTT
CDR3 protein: CASSQDRAGLNEKLFF
J gene: TRBJ1-4
V gene: TRBV4-1
clone size: NA
CDR3 length: 16
D gene: NA

CDR3 DNA: TGTGCCAGCAGCTTAGCGGGAGGGGGCTACGAGCAGTACTTC
CDR3 protein: CASSLAGGGYEQYF
J gene: TRBJ2-7
V gene: TRBV7-9
clone size: NA
CDR3 length: 14
D gene: NA

CDR3 DNA: TGCGCCAGCAGCGACTCCCGGGACGCGACCTACGAGCAGTACTTC
CDR3 protein: CASSDSRDATYEQYF
J gene: TRBJ2-7
V gene: TRBV5-1
clone size: NA
CDR3 length: 15
D gene: NA

CDR3 DNA: TGTGCCAGTTCAATAGCAGAGGCCGACAATGAGCAGTTCTTC
CDR3 protein: CASSIAEADNEQFF
J gene: TRBJ2-1
V gene: TRBV7-6
clone size: NA
CDR3 length: 14
D gene: NA

CDR3 DNA: TGTGCCAGCAGCTTAGTGGTAGCCGGTACAGATACGCAGTATTTT
CDR3 protein: CASSLVVAGTDTQYF
J gene: TRBJ2-3
V gene: TRBV7-9
clone size: NA
CDR3 length: 15
D gene: NA

CDR3 DNA: TGCGCCAGCAGCTTGGCCCCATCGGAGGGCTACACCTTC
CDR3 protein: CASSLAPSEGYTF
J gene: TRBJ1-2
V gene: TRBV5-1
clone size: NA
CDR3 length: 13
D gene: NA

CDR3 DNA: TGTGCCAGCAGACAACAGGGGACACAGGGCACAGATACGCAGTATTTT
CDR3 protein: CASRQQGTQGTDTQYF
J gene: TRBJ2-3
V gene: TRBV11-2
clone size: few
CDR3 length: 16
D gene: TRBD1

CDR3 DNA: TGCAGCGTTGTTCAGCTGGAGCAGTTCTTC
CDR3 protein: CSVVQLEQFF
J gene: TRBJ2-1
V gene: TRBV29-1
clone size: NA
CDR3 length: 10
D gene: NA

CDR3 DNA: TGTGCCAGCAGTCTGGGACTAGCGGAGGAAGAGACCCAGTACTTC
CDR3 protein: CASSLGLAEEETQYF
J gene: TRBJ2-5
V gene: TRBV27
clone size: NA
CDR3 length: 15
D gene: TRBD2

CDR3 DNA: TGTGCCAGCAGCTCAGAATGGACAGGAACTGAAGCTTTCTTT
CDR3 protein: CASSSEWTGTEAFF
J gene: TRBJ1-1
V gene: TRBV7-6
clone size: once
CDR3 length: 14
D gene: TRBD1

CDR3 DNA: TGCGCCAGCAGCTTGGGACAGAAGTACTGGTTC
CDR3 protein: CASSLGQKYWF
J gene: TRBJ2-5
V gene: TRBV5-1
clone size: NA
CDR3 length: 11
D gene: NA

CDR3 DNA: TGCGCCAGCAGCCAAGTACCTACGACTAGCAATCAGCCCCAGCATTTT
CDR3 protein: CASSQVPTTSNQPQHF
J gene: TRBJ1-5
V gene: TRBV4-1
clone size: few
CDR3 length: 16
D gene: NA